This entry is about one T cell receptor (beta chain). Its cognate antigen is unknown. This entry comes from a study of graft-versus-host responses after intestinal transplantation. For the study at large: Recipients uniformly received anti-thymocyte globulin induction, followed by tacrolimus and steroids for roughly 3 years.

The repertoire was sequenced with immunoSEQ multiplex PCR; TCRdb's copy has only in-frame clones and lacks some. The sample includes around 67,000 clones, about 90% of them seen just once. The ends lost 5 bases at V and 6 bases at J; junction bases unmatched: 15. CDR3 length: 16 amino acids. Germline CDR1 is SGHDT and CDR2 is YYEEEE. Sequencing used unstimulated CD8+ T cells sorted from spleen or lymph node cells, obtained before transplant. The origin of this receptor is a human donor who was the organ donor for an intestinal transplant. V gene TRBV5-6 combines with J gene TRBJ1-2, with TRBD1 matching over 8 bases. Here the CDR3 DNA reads TGTGCCAGCAGACCCTTCCCACAGGACAGGGAAGATGGCTACACCTTC. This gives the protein CASRPFPQDREDGYTF.